These 2 T cell receptor beta chains came from one sample sequenced in a study of blood T cell repertoires in COVID-19. Profiled with immunoSEQ multiplex PCR; TCRdb holds only in-frame clones, not every one. The sample lists tens of thousands of clones, roughly 90% occurring once. The sequenced sample consisted of peripheral blood. These receptors all stem from a male donor with acute or convalescent COVID-19.

The chain recombines TRBV19 with TRBJ2-2; 10 bases are shared with TRBD2. Trimming cost V 3 bases and J 2 bases; bases outside gene matches: 9. CDR1 and CDR2 (germline): LNHDA, SQIVND (reference sequence). The CDR3 spans 18 residues. For the CDR3, the DNA is TGTGCCAGTAGTATGGGGACTAGCGACTCCTTCAACACCGGGGAGCTGTTTTTT. Translating it yields CASSMGTSDSFNTGELFF.

This clone is a singleton in its sample. The rearrangement joins TRBV6-2 or TRBV6-3 to TRBJ2-2; D gene ambiguous. Germline-derived CDR1 and CDR2 are MNHEY and SVGEGT. V lost 5 bases, J lost 4 bases, and 17 bases lay in between. The CDR3 has 16 amino acids. The CDR3 DNA reads TGTGCCAGCAGTCGCCCGCTTAGCAGCTTCACCGGGGAGCTGTTTTTT. This sequence encodes CASSRPLSSFTGELFF.